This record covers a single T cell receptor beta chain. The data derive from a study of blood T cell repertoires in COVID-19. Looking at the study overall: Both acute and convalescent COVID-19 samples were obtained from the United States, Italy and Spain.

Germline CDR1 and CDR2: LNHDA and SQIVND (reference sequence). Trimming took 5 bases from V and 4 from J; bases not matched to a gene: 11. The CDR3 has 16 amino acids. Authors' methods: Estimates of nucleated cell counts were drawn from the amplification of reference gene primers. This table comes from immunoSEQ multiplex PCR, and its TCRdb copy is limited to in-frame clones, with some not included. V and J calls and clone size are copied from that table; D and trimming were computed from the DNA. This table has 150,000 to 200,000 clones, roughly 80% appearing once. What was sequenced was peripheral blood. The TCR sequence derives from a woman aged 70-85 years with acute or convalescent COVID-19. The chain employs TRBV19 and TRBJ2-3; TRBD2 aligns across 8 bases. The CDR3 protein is CASSPLTSESADTQYF. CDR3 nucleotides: TGTGCCAGTAGTCCCCTGACTAGCGAGTCTGCAGATACGCAGTATTTT.